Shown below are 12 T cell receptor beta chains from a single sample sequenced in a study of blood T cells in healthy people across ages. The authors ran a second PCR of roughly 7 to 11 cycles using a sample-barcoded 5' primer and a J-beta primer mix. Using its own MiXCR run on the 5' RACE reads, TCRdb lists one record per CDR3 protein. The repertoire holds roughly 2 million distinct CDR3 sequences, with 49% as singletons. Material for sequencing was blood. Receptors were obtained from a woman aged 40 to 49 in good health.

CDR3 nucleotide sequence: TGTGCCAGCAGCCAAGAACAGGCCCCTGGGAGGAATGAGCAGTTCTTC. Its protein is CASSQEQAPGRNEQFF. The rearrangement uses TRBV4-2 and TRBJ2-1, with D possibly matching TRBD2 (6 bases). The CDR3 length is 16 residues. From germline, CDR1 is LGHNA and CDR2 YNFKEQ. Trimming cost V 0 bases and J 7 bases, with 16 bases left between them.

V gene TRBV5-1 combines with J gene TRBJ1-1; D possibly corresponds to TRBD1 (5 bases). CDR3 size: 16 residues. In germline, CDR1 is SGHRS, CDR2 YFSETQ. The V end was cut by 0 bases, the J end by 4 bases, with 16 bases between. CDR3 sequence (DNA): TGCGCCAGCAGCTTGGACTTTCAGGGCGTGGGCACTGAAGCTTTCTTT. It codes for CASSLDFQGVGTEAFF.

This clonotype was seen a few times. CDR3 sequence reads: CASSLEAGRTSGANVLTF. The CDR3 nucleotides are TGTGCCAGCAGCTTAGAGGCGGGGCGCACCTCTGGGGCCAACGTCCTGACTTTC. The chain employs TRBV11-2 and TRBJ2-6; possibly TRBD2 for D (6 bases). The length of the CDR3 is 18 residues. Looked up from germline, CDR1 is SGHAT and CDR2 is FQNNGV. Trimming pared 0 bases from V and 0 bases from J, leaving 12 bases between.

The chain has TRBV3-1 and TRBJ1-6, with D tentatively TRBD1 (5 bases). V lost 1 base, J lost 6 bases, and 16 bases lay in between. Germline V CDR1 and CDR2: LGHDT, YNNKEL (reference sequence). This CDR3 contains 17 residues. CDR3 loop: CASSQAPGPVGNSPLHF. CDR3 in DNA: TGTGCCAGCAGCCAAGCCCCAGGGCCAGTAGGTAATTCACCCCTCCACTTT.

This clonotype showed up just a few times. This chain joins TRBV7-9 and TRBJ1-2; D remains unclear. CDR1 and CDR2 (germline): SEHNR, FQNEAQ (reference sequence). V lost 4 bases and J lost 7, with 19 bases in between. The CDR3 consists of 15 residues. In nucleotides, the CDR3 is TGTGCCAGCAGCTCCTCCATAAATTTTTATGGTGGCTACACCTTC. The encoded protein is CASSSSINFYGGYTF. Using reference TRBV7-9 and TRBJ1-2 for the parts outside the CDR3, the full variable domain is DTGVSQNPRHKITKRGQNVTFRCDPISEHNRLYWYRQTLGQGPEFLTYFQNEAQLEKSRLLSDRFSAERPKGSFSTLEIQRTEQGDSAMYLCASSSSINFYGGYTFGSGTRLTVV.

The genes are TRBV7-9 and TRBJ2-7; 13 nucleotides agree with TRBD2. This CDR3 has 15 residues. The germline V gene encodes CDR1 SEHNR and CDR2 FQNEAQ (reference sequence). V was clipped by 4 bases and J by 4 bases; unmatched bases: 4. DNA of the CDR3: TGTGCCAGCAGCTCGACTAGCGGGGGGCGGTACGAGCAGTACTTC. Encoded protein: CASSSTSGGRYEQYF. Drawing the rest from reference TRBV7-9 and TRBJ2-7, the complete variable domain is DTGVSQNPRHKITKRGQNVTFRCDPISEHNRLYWYRQTLGQGPEFLTYFQNEAQLEKSRLLSDRFSAERPKGSFSTLEIQRTEQGDSAMYLCASSSTSGGRYEQYFGPGTRLTVT.

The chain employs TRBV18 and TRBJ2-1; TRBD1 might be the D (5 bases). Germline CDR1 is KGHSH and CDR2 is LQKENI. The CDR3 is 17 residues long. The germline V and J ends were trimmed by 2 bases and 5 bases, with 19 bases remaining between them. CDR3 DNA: TGTGCCAGCTCACCAAAGTTAATCACCGGCAGGGACAATGAGCAGTTCTTC. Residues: CASSPKLITGRDNEQFF. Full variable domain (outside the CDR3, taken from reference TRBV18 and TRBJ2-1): NAGVMQNPRHLVRRRGQEARLRCSPMKGHSHVYWYRQLPEEGLKFMVYLQKENIIDESGMPKERFSAEFPKEGPSILRIQQVVRGDSAAYFCASSPKLITGRDNEQFFGPGTRLTVL.

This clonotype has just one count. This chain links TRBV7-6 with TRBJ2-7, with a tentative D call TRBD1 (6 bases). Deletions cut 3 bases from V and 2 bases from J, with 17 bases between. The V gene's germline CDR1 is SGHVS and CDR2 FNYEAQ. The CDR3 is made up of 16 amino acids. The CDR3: CASSLRQGPDPYEQYF. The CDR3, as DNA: TGTGCCAGCAGCTTGAGGCAGGGGCCCGATCCCTACGAGCAGTACTTC.

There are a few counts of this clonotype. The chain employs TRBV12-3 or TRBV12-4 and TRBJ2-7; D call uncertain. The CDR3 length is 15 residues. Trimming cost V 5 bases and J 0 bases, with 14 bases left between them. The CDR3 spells CASSRQSGYSYEQYF. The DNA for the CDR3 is TGTGCCAGCAGTCGCCAGTCGGGTTACTCCTACGAGCAGTACTTC.

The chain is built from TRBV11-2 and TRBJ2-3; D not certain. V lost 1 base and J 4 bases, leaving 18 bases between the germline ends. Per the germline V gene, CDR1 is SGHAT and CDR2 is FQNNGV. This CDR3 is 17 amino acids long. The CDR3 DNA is TGTGCCAGCAGCTTAGCGGCTGGAATAACCCCCTCAGATACGCAGTATTTT. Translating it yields CASSLAAGITPSDTQYF.

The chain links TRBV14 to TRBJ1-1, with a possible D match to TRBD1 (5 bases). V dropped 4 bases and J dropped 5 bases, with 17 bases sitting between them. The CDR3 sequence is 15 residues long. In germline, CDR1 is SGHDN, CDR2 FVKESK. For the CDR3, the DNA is TGTGCCAGCAGCCTAAGGACTGGGGGAGTGACTGAAGCTTTCTTT. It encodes CASSLRTGGVTEAFF. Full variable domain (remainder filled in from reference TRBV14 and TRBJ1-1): EAGVTQFPSHSVIEKGQTVTLRCDPISGHDNLYWYRRVMGKEIKFLLHFVKESKQDESGMPNNRFLAERTGGTYSTLKVQPAELEDSGVYFCASSLRTGGVTEAFFGQGTRLTVV.

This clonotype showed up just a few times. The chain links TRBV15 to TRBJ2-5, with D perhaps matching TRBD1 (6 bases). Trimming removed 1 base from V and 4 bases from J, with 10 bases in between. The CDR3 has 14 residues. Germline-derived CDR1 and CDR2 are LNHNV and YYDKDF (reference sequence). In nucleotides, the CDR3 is TGTGCCACCAGCAGAGGGACAGAAGGAGAGACCCAGTACTTC. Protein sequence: CATSRGTEGETQYF.